This TCR beta chain was retrieved from a study of T cell repertoires in cytomegalovirus infection. About the study: Recently identified HLA-C-restricted and well-studied HLA-B-restricted CMV epitopes were used. Whole-study findings and limits: Ex vivo, HLA-C-restricted CMV-specific TCR beta clonotypes prevailed over the rest of the response.

From germline, CDR1 is ENHRY and CDR2 SYGVKD. The trim removed 0 bases at V and 9 bases at J, leaving 5 bases unmatched. The CDR3 sequence is 15 residues long. This clonotype was seen only a few times. Its antigen is as yet unknown. Using its own MiXCR run on the reads, TCRdb lists one record per CDR3 protein. The top ten hold about 46% of the sample, which has a few hundred thousand distinct CDR3 sequences, approximately 40% seen once. This sample comprised cultured PBMCs, obtained from culture after CMV antigen stimulation. This TCR came from a human donor in good health (CMV status not recorded). Some clones in this sample may be carry-over from other donors' samples. This sequence joins TRBV10-3 and TRBJ1-4; 9 bases match TRBD1. CDR3 nucleotides: TGTGCCATCAGTGAGTCGACAGGGGGACCTAAAAAACTGTTTTTT. Its translation: CAISESTGGPKKLFF.